The 32 T cell receptor beta chains below all came from one sample that was sequenced in a study of T-cell reconstitution after alpha-beta-depleted transplantation in children. This sample's TCRbeta library carried unique molecular identifier barcodes. TCRdb passed the PCR reads through MiXCR, listing each CDR3 protein once. The data show roughly 500,000 distinct CDR3 sequences, around 12% seen once. This specimen was PBMCs from the stem cell graft donor, taken from the stem cell graft. Source of these receptors: a human donor who donated a stem cell graft to a child with combined immunodeficiency.

The J gene is TRBJ2-7, the V gene TRBV12-3 or TRBV12-4; 11 positions agree with TRBD2. There are 17 residues in the CDR3. The junction had 12 bases not matched to a gene; V was cut back by 3 bases and J by 5 bases. CDR3 nucleotide sequence: TGTGCCAGCAGTTTTGGCGCGGGTAGCGGGAGGGCGAACGAGCAGTACTTC. This translates into CASSFGAGSGRANEQYF.

In this sample, this clonotype turned up a few times. CDR3 region: CSAHPGGRGYGYTF. CDR3 DNA sequence: TGCAGTGCTCACCCCGGGGGCAGGGGCTATGGCTACACCTTC. The chain is built from TRBV20-1 and TRBJ1-2; D is perhaps TRBD1 (6 bases). The CDR3 covers 14 residues. Germline-derived CDR1 and CDR2 are DFQATT and SNEGSKA (reference sequence). Trimming took 5 bases from V and 4 from J, leaving 17 bases between them.

This clonotype was seen more than once but under ten times. J is TRBJ2-7 and V is TRBV6-6; no clear D gene. The V gene's germline CDR1 is MNHNY and CDR2 SVGAGI (reference sequence). The CDR3 totals 13 residues. Trimming left V 3 bases short and J 4 bases short, with 10 bases between. The CDR3 region has the DNA TGTGCCAGCAGTTATTACAGTCAATACGAGCAGTACTTC. Its protein product is CASSYYSQYEQYF.

The chain is built from TRBV25-1 and TRBJ2-1; no clear D gene. Germline CDR1 reads MGHDK; CDR2 reads SYGVNS. V was clipped by 5 bases and J by 2 bases, with 16 bases between them. The CDR3 consists of 16 residues. The CDR3: CASSPRAQTAYNEQFF. CDR3 nucleotide sequence: TGTGCCAGCAGTCCTCGTGCCCAAACTGCCTACAATGAGCAGTTCTTC.

V usage is TRBV5-1 and J usage is TRBJ2-7, with TRBD2 matching over 9 bases. The CDR3 spans 15 residues. CDR1 is SGHRS and CDR2 is YFSETQ in the germline V gene. Trimming took 1 base from V and 7 from J; bases not matched to a gene: 9. The CDR3 loop is CASSLLAGPSWEQYF. The CDR3 nucleotides read TGCGCCAGCAGCTTGCTAGCGGGGCCGTCTTGGGAGCAGTACTTC. Looking up the rest from reference TRBV5-1 and TRBJ2-7 gives the full variable domain: KAGVTQTPRYLIKTRGQQVTLSCSPISGHRSVSWYQQTPGQGLQFLFEYFSETQRNKGNFPGRFSGRQFSNSRSEMNVSTLELGDSALYLCASSLLAGPSWEQYFGPGTRLTVT.

This clonotype was seen only a few times. The chain combines TRBV28 with TRBJ1-3; no firm D call. V was trimmed by 10 bases and J by 0 bases, leaving 16 bases between them. Germline V gene data show CDR1 as MDHEN and CDR2 as SYDVKM. The CDR3 is 15 amino acids. Written as DNA, the CDR3 is TGTGCCATACTTGGTGCTTGGGGCTCTGGAAACACCATATATTTT. Translating gives CAILGAWGSGNTIYF.

This chain uses TRBV6-4 with TRBJ1-2; D may be TRBD1 (5 bases). V lost 2 bases and J lost 4, with 26 bases in between. The CDR3 has 19 residues. From germline, CDR1 is MRHNA and CDR2 SNTAGT. Written as DNA, the CDR3 is TGTGCCAGCAGTGACCCGCAGGGAGTGATTACTTTAACTTTCTATGGCTACACCTTC. Protein product: CASSDPQGVITLTFYGYTF.

The chain recombines TRBV9 with TRBJ1-5; D perhaps matches TRBD1 (5 bases). Trimming pared 0 bases from V and 0 bases from J, leaving 7 bases between. The CDR3 spans 15 residues. Germline CDR1 SGDLS, CDR2 YYNGEE. The CDR3 loop reads CASSVGGTSNQPQHF. The CDR3 DNA sequence: TGTGCCAGCAGCGTAGGGGGGACTAGCAATCAGCCCCAGCATTTT.

The table lists this clonotype with many counts. The J gene is TRBJ1-5, the V gene TRBV12-3 or TRBV12-4, with 8 bases that match TRBD1. V lost 2 bases, J lost 9 bases, and 6 bases stayed unmatched. The CDR3 extends over 14 amino acids. Here the CDR3 reads CASSLRTGRWPQHF. CDR3 in DNA: TGTGCCAGCAGTTTAAGGACAGGGAGGTGGCCCCAGCATTTT.

This clonotype was detected only a few times. Here the CDR3 reads CASSGTVIYNEQFF. CDR3 nucleotide sequence: TGTGCCAGCTCCGGGACAGTAATCTACAATGAGCAGTTCTTC. The chain couples TRBV12-3 or TRBV12-4 to TRBJ2-1; 7 bases are a match to TRBD1. V gave up 8 bases and J gave up 3 bases; unmatched junction bases: 7. The CDR3 contains 14 residues.

This clonotype was recorded many times. The junction differs from germline at one of its ends, possibly a read error. The chain has TRBV6-1 and TRBJ2-2; TRBD2 agrees at 13 bases. The germline V gene has CDR1 MNHNS and CDR2 SASEGT. The CDR3 is 16 amino acids. CDR3 protein: CASRGLAGLNSGELFF. The DNA of the CDR3 is TGTGCCAGCAGGGGACTAGCGGGGCTGAACTCCGGGGAGCTGTTTTTT.

The sample holds a few counts of this clonotype. The chain uses TRBV12-3 or TRBV12-4 and TRBJ1-3; D gene ambiguous. The CDR3 runs 14 residues. Trimming pared 3 bases from V and 0 bases from J, leaving 6 bases between. In nucleotides, the CDR3 is TGTGCCAGCAGTTTGGATTTCTCTGGAAACACCATATATTTT. Its translation: CASSLDFSGNTIYF.

This clonotype was counted only a few times. This chain joins TRBV24-1 and TRBJ1-5; weak D call: TRBD1 (5 bases). With 5 bases removed from V and 4 bases from J, the gap between germline ends came to 14 bases. Per germline, CDR1 KGHDR and CDR2 SFDVKD. The CDR3 is 15 amino acids. The CDR3 DNA reads TGTGCCACCAGTGCAGCCTTGGAGGGGAATCAGCCCCAGCATTTT. It codes for CATSAALEGNQPQHF.

This clonotype was counted ten times or more. V usage is TRBV20-1 and J usage is TRBJ2-3; D is unclear. This CDR3 contains 12 residues. The V gene lost 5 bases and the J gene lost 3 bases, with 9 bases spanning the gap. Germline V gene sequence: CDR1 DFQATT, CDR2 SNEGSKA (reference sequence). The CDR3 spells CSAAWGTDTQYF. In DNA form, the CDR3 reads TGCAGTGCTGCGTGGGGTACAGATACGCAGTATTTT.

This clonotype has just a few counts. CDR3 loop: CSAEGGRRDTQYF. In DNA form, the CDR3 reads TGCAGCGCGGAGGGCGGGAGACGAGATACGCAGTATTTT. The gene calls are TRBV29-1 and TRBJ2-3, with TRBD2 identical over 7 bases. Trimming removed 7 bases from V and 5 bases from J; junction bases left unmatched: 9. The V gene's germline CDR1 is SQVTM and CDR2 ANQGSEA. The CDR3 has 13 amino acids.

This clonotype has a handful of counts. The chain carries TRBV7-2 and TRBJ2-2; 7 bases line up with TRBD1. The germline gives CDR1 SGHTA, CDR2 FQGNSA. The J segment lost 7 bases and the V segment lost 5 bases, leaving 7 bases of the junction unmatched. This CDR3 has 14 amino acids. CDR3 in DNA: TGTGCCAGCAGCCGACAGGGTTTCGGCGGGGAGCTGTTTTTT. Its protein product is CASSRQGFGGELFF.

Regarding this clonotype: The conserved closing phenylalanine or tryptophan is absent in this CDR3, likely reflecting a read error. V is TRBV24-1 and J is TRBJ2-5, with 8 bases identical to TRBD2. Germline CDR1 and CDR2: KGHDR and SFDVKD. The CDR3 loop spans 16 amino acids. V shed 4 bases and J 2 bases; nucleotides not matched to a gene: 8. CDR3 DNA sequence: TGTGCCACCAGTGACCTGACTAGCGCAACTCAAGAGACCCAGTACGTC. This sequence encodes CATSDLTSATQETQYV.

The chain combines TRBV28 with TRBJ2-4; no firm D call. V was trimmed by 1 base and J by 0 bases, leaving 10 bases between them. The CDR3 loop spans 16 amino acids. The germline V gene has CDR1 MDHEN and CDR2 SYDVKM. The chain's CDR3 is CASSLSGPLAKNIQYF. The CDR3 coding sequence is TGTGCCAGCAGTTTATCCGGACCGCTAGCCAAAAACATTCAGTACTTC.

The chain is built from TRBV20-1 and TRBJ2-1, with TRBD2 matching over 14 bases. V was pared by 6 bases and J by 4 bases, with 8 bases of the junction left unmatched. The CDR3 totals 16 residues. CDR1 and CDR2 (germline): DFQATT, SNEGSKA (reference sequence). The CDR3 region is CSAARTSGGLYNEQFF. CDR3 DNA sequence: TGCAGTGCAGCCAGGACTAGCGGGGGGTTATACAATGAGCAGTTCTTC.

The table lists this clonotype with a few counts. The chain employs TRBV6-1 and TRBJ2-7; 9 bases align to TRBD1. Losses at the gene ends were 4 bases for V and 6 bases for J; bases not matched to a gene: 7. CDR1 is MNHNS, CDR2 SASEGT, per germline. The CDR3 spans 14 residues. CDR3 coding DNA: TGTGCCAGCAGTGGGGACAGGGTGGGCTTCGAGCAGTACTTC. This sequence encodes CASSGDRVGFEQYF.

This clonotype showed up many times. The V gene is TRBV12-3 or TRBV12-4, the J gene TRBJ2-1, with 10 bases lining up with TRBD2. The CDR3 is 14 residues long. With 3 bases clipped from V and 6 bases from J, the junction kept 2 bases outside the gene matches. For the CDR3, the DNA is TGTGCCAGCAGTTTTGGGACTAGCGTCAATGAGCAGTTCTTC. Protein product: CASSFGTSVNEQFF.

Here the CDR3 DNA reads TGCAGTGCCGAGGAGGAGACTAGAAATGAGCAGTTCTTC. It encodes CSAEEETRNEQFF. The genes are TRBV20-1 and TRBJ2-1; a possible D gene is TRBD2 (6 bases). CDR3 length: 13 residues. Deletions cut 6 bases from V and 7 bases from J, with 16 bases between. Germline CDR1 reads DFQATT; CDR2 reads SNEGSKA (reference sequence).

This clonotype was counted a few times. The chain combines TRBV20-1 with TRBJ2-1; the match to TRBD2 covers 7 bases. J lost 0 bases, V lost 0 bases, and 8 bases had no gene match. The CDR3 has 17 amino acids. CDR1 and CDR2 from the germline V gene are DFQATT and SNEGSKA (reference sequence). CDR3 in amino acids: CSARDPTSESSYNEQFF. Here the CDR3 DNA reads TGCAGTGCTAGAGACCCAACTAGCGAGAGCTCCTACAATGAGCAGTTCTTC.

This clonotype appeared a few times. The chain recombines TRBV30 with TRBJ1-1, with no clear D. The CDR3 spans 15 residues. Looked up from germline, CDR1 is GTSNPN and CDR2 is SVGIG (reference sequence). V lost 0 bases to trimming and J lost 0 bases, with 11 bases between them. The CDR3 sequence is CAWSVHGLLNTEAFF. DNA of the CDR3: TGTGCCTGGAGTGTTCATGGCCTTCTGAACACTGAAGCTTTCTTT.

This clonotype was counted a few times. The rearrangement uses TRBV6-2 or TRBV6-3 and TRBJ2-7; 10 bases agree with TRBD2. V dropped 4 bases and J dropped 6; count of bases not matched to a gene: 12. The CDR3 has 16 residues. The V gene's germline CDR1 is MNHEY and CDR2 SVGEGT. DNA of the CDR3: TGTGCCAGCAGTTGGATCCTAGCGGGGGTCAATCCCGAGCAGTACTTC. Encoded protein: CASSWILAGVNPEQYF.

The chain couples TRBV7-3 to TRBJ2-3; D remains unclear. The germline V and J ends were trimmed by 0 bases and 5 bases, with 12 bases remaining between them. The V gene's germline CDR1 is SGHTA and CDR2 FQGTGA. The CDR3 is 15 residues long. CDR3 nucleotide sequence: TGTGCCAGCAGCTTAACGTCTGGTCCGGGAGATACGCAGTATTTT. Amino acids: CASSLTSGPGDTQYF.

This clonotype was detected many times. The chain employs TRBV4-3 and TRBJ2-2, with 9 bases fitting TRBD2. From germline, CDR1 is LGHNA and CDR2 YSLEER. V lost 5 bases and J lost 5; bases outside the gene matches: 9. This CDR3 comprises 16 residues. This CDR3 reads CASSSDVAGETGELFF. CDR3 DNA sequence: TGCGCCAGCAGCTCAGACGTAGCGGGAGAAACCGGGGAGCTGTTTTTT.

Comment on this clonotype: An end of the junction does not agree with germline; a read error may underlie this. This chain links TRBV29-1 with TRBJ1-2; possibly TRBD1 for D (5 bases). Germline loops: CDR1 SQVTM, CDR2 ANQGSEA. The CDR3 totals 10 residues. The CDR3 coding sequence is TGCAGCGTTGAGGACCCGGGACTTGGCTTC. Translating gives CSVEDPGLGF.

The genes are TRBV27 and TRBJ2-3, with 8 bases that match TRBD2. Germline CDR1 MNHEY, CDR2 SMNVEV (reference sequence). The trim removed 4 bases at V and 2 bases at J, leaving 14 bases unmatched. The CDR3 consists of 18 residues. The CDR3 protein is CASSSPTRVAGSTDTQYF. The CDR3 coding sequence is TGTGCCAGCAGTTCCCCGACCCGGGTAGCGGGGTCCACAGATACGCAGTATTTT.

The sample holds one count of this clonotype. The rearrangement uses TRBV30 and TRBJ2-7; 11 bases are a match to TRBD2. Germline V lookup: CDR1 GTSNPN, CDR2 SVGIG (reference sequence). V gave up 2 bases and J gave up 3 bases; unmatched junction bases: 6. This CDR3 has 15 residues. CDR3 loop: CAWSPLAGGLYEQYF. In nucleotides, the CDR3 is TGTGCCTGGAGTCCCCTAGCGGGGGGCCTCTACGAGCAGTACTTC.

This chain links TRBV2 with TRBJ2-6, with D possibly being TRBD2 (5 bases). CDR3 length: 13 residues. V lost 7 bases and J 3 bases, leaving 7 bases between the germline ends. Per the germline V gene, CDR1 is SNHLY and CDR2 is FYNNEI. For the CDR3, the DNA is TGTGCCAGCATCGGGGATGGGGCCAACGTCCTGACTTTC. This translates into CASIGDGANVLTF.

This clonotype was detected ten times or more. The chain uses TRBV15 and TRBJ2-1; D unresolved. The CDR3 runs 15 residues. The V and J ends lost 4 bases and 2 bases respectively, with 12 bases between them. Germline CDR1 is LNHNV and CDR2 is YYDKDF (reference sequence). CDR3 in DNA: TGTGCCACCAGCAACAGCCGCACCGCCTACAATGAGCAGTTCTTC. Amino acid sequence: CATSNSRTAYNEQFF.